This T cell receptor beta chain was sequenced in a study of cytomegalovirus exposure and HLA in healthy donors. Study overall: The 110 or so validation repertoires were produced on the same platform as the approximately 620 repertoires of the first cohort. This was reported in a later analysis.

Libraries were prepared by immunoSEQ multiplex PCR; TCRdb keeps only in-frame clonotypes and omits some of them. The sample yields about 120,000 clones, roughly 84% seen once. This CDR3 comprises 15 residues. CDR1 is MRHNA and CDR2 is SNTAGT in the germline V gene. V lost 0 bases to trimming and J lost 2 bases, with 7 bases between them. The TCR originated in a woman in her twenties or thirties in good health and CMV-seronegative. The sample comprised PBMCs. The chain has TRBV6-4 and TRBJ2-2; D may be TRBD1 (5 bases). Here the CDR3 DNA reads TGTGCCAGCAGTGACTCAGACAGTAACACCGGGGAGCTGTTTTTT. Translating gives CASSDSDSNTGELFF.